This T cell receptor (beta chain) came from a study of neoadjuvant nivolumab and ipilimumab in lung cancer. Findings and caveats of the study: TCR richness and clonality were higher in tumors than adjacent uninvolved lung. Only two of four nivolumab-treated tumors gained richness and clonality by surgery. A small number of samples were TCR sequenced.

Some clones are missing from TCRdb's copy, which holds only in-frame ones; the method was immunoSEQ multiplex PCR. Of 40,000 to 60,000 clones listed, 80% to 90% were seen once; the top ten hold under 4.5%. To note about this clone: Its cognate antigen is unknown.

The CDR3 length is 17 residues. Trimming stripped 10 bases from V and 5 bases from J, with 27 bases between. Per germline, CDR1 MGHDK and CDR2 SYGVNS. The source of this sequence is an adult with non-small cell lung cancer. Some clones in this sample may be carry-over from other donors' samples. The sequences come from blood, collected before neoadjuvant nivolumab, alone or with ipilimumab. The chain joins TRBV25-1 to TRBJ2-1; D may be TRBD2 (6 bases). DNA for the CDR3: TGTGCCACCAAGAGTCAAGCTGGGGACTGGGGCAACAATGAGCAGTTCTTC. Amino acid sequence: CATKSQAGDWGNNEQFF.